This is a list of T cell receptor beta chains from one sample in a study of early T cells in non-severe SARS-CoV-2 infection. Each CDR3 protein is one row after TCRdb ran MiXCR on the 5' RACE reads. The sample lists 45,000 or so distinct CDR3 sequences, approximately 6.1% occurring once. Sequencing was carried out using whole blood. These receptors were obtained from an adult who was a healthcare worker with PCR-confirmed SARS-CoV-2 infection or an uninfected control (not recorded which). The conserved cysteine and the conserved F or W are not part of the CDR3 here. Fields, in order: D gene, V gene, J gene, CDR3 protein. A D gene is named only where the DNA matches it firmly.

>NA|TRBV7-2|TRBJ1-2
ASSPLQGRGHGYT
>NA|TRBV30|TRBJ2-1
AWSVMGLNEQF
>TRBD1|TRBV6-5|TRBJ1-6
ASSYSMGQGRSPLH
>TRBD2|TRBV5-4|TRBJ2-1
ASSLAGGEYNEQF
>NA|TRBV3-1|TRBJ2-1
ASSHRARSSYNEQF
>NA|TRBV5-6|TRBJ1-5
ASSLGRMGQPQH
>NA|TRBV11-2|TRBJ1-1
ASSPDGGTEAF
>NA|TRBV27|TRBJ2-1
ASSPRSGSDEQF
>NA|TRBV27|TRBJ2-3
ASSDRHPSTDTQY
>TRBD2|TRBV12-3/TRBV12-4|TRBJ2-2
ASSSLGGVNTGELF
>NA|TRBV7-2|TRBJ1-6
ASSLGFAPSPLH
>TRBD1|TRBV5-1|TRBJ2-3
ASSRDSAIDTQY
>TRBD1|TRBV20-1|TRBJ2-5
SASGTGVGETQY
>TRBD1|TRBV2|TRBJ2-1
ASKGGQGESEQF
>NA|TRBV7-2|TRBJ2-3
ASSLEAATDTQY
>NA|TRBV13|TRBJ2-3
ASSLDGGEVTQY
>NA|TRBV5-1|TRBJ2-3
ASNQGLVTDTQY
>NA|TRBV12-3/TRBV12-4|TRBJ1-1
ASSFTGGSEAF
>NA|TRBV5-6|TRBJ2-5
ASSFLLAAQETQY
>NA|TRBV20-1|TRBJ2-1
SARDLLGRAYNEQF
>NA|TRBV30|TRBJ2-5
AWRVETQY
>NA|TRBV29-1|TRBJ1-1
SVDSAMNTEAF
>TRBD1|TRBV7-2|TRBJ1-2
ASSSRQGIPGD
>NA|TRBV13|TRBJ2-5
ASSLSPRSETQY
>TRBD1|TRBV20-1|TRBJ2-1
SARRGLPHNEQF
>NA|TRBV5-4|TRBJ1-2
ASSVPGQSVSYT
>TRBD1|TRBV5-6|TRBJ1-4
ASSLEDRMGRREKLF
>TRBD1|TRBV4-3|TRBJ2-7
ASSQDYRGEQY
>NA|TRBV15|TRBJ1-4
ATSSAAGAGEKLF